The 27 T cell receptor beta chains below all came from one sample that was sequenced in a study of T cell repertoires in cytomegalovirus infection. TCRdb re-called the reads with MiXCR, one entry per CDR3 protein. The sample yields 150,000 to 200,000 distinct CDR3 sequences, under 30% seen once. The sequencing input was PBMCs. The receptor source for this set is a human donor in good health (CMV status not recorded). Some clones in this sample may be carry-over from other donors' samples.

In its sample, this clonotype was seen many times. The chain has TRBV11-3 and TRBJ2-7, with 8 bases that match TRBD1. The V and J ends lost 4 bases and 3 bases, in that order; junction bases with no gene match: 5. The V gene's germline CDR1 is SGHNT and CDR2 YENEEA. The CDR3 has 14 amino acids. The chain's CDR3 is CASSSRQGFYEQYF. CDR3 in DNA: TGTGCCAGCAGCTCTCGACAGGGGTTCTACGAGCAGTACTTC. The whole variable domain, filled in from reference TRBV11-3 and TRBJ2-7, reads EAGVVQSPRYKIIEKKQPVAFWCNPISGHNTLYWYLQNLGQGPELLIRYENEEAVDDSQLPKDRFSAERLKGVDSTLKIQPAELGDSAVYLCASSSRQGFYEQYFGPGTRLTVT.

This chain links TRBV19 with TRBJ2-5; D is perhaps TRBD1 (6 bases). Germline V CDR1 and CDR2: LNHDA, SQIVND (reference sequence). V was trimmed by 5 bases and J by 0 bases, leaving 7 bases between them. There are 13 residues in the CDR3. CDR3: CASSGQHQETQYF. The CDR3 nucleotides read TGTGCCAGTAGTGGACAGCACCAAGAGACCCAGTACTTC.

This clonotype was seen many times. This rearrangement joins TRBV6-1 to TRBJ1-2, with D tentatively TRBD1 (5 bases). This CDR3 is built from 14 residues. Germline V gene sequence: CDR1 MNHNS, CDR2 SASEGT. V lost 7 bases and J lost 4, with 16 bases in between. CDR3 region: CASTTTQGSYGYTF. The CDR3, as DNA: TGTGCCAGCACGACAACCCAGGGCTCCTATGGCTACACCTTC.

The chain carries TRBV7-2 and TRBJ2-5; TRBD1 or TRBD2 may be the D gene (6 bases each). The V end lost 5 bases, the J end lost 5 bases, and 12 bases lay between the germline ends. Germline CDR1 SGHTA, CDR2 FQGNSA. CDR3 size: 13 residues. In DNA form, the CDR3 reads TGTGCCAGCAGCATTAGGGGGGCGGAGACCCAGTACTTC. As protein: CASSIRGAETQYF.

This clonotype turned up a few times. The gene calls are TRBV7-9 and TRBJ2-3; D perhaps matches TRBD1 (6 bases). From germline, CDR1 is SEHNR and CDR2 FQNEAQ (reference sequence). Trimming removed 5 bases at V and 1 base at J, with 13 bases between. The CDR3 runs 15 residues. The CDR3 DNA sequence: TGTGCCAGCAGCGAACAGGGTAGAGGCACAGATACGCAGTATTTT. Translation gives CASSEQGRGTDTQYF.

The chain carries TRBV29-1 and TRBJ2-1; TRBD2 matches at 8 bases. Trimming removed 6 bases from V and 9 bases from J; junction bases left unmatched: 13. There are 14 residues in the CDR3. CDR1 is SQVTM and CDR2 is ANQGSEA in the germline V gene. The CDR3 DNA reads TGCAGCGTGACGGGGGGGGCCCTCGGGGGTGAGCAGTTCTTC. It yields the protein CSVTGGALGGEQFF.

This chain connects TRBV20-1 to TRBJ2-3; D unclear. Trimming stripped 6 bases from V and 2 bases from J, with 18 bases between. CDR3 length: 15 amino acids. Germline V lookup: CDR1 DFQATT, CDR2 SNEGSKA (reference sequence). The CDR3 DNA reads as TGCAGTGCCAGCCCCCGGACGAGATTCACAGATACGCAGTATTTT. Encoded protein: CSASPRTRFTDTQYF.

This clonotype was detected many times. This chain connects TRBV7-2 to TRBJ1-1; TRBD1 aligns across 7 bases. CDR1 is SGHTA and CDR2 is FQGNSA in the germline V gene. V gave up 5 bases and J gave up 7 bases; unmatched junction bases: 13. The CDR3 is made up of 15 amino acids. The CDR3 here is CASSQHLDRADEAFF. Written as DNA, the CDR3 is TGTGCCAGCAGCCAGCACCTCGACAGGGCTGATGAAGCTTTCTTT.

This clonotype came up many times. The chain recombines TRBV7-2 with TRBJ1-1; no clear D. The CDR3 loop spans 16 amino acids. Trimming removed 4 bases at V and 0 bases at J, with 15 bases between. Germline lookup yields CDR1 SGHTA and CDR2 FQGNSA. As DNA, the CDR3 is TGTGCCAGCAGCTCCTGGAGAGACCCACTGAACACTGAAGCTTTCTTT. This codes for CASSSWRDPLNTEAFF.

The chain couples TRBV6-6 to TRBJ2-7; a possible D gene is TRBD1 (6 bases). The CDR3 runs to 14 residues. Germline lookup yields CDR1 MNHNY and CDR2 SVGAGI (reference sequence). V lost 7 bases, J lost 3 bases, and 16 bases lay in between. The CDR3 is CASNIQGFRYEQYF. The CDR3 region has the DNA TGTGCCAGCAACATACAGGGATTTCGCTACGAGCAGTACTTC.

The rearrangement uses TRBV20-1 and TRBJ2-3; possibly TRBD2 for D (5 bases). CDR3 length equals 15 residues. The germline V and J ends were trimmed by 6 bases and 0 bases, with 16 bases remaining between them. Germline CDR1 and CDR2: DFQATT and SNEGSKA (reference sequence). The CDR3 coding sequence is TGCAGTGCCCCCCGGGGAGATCCTAGCACAGATACGCAGTATTTT. This encodes CSAPRGDPSTDTQYF.

This clonotype was seen a few times. The rearrangement links TRBV20-1 to TRBJ2-6, with 12 bases identical to TRBD1. The trim removed 5 bases at V and 3 bases at J, leaving 14 bases unmatched. The CDR3 has 19 amino acids. Germline V gene data show CDR1 as DFQATT and CDR2 as SNEGSKA (reference sequence). The CDR3 loop is CSAAPPLGQGAYGANVLTF. CDR3 in DNA: TGCAGTGCTGCCCCTCCCCTGGGACAGGGGGCATATGGGGCCAACGTCCTGACTTTC.

Worth noting for this clonotype: The junction departs from germline at one end; a sequencing error may be responsible. J is TRBJ1-1 and V is TRBV20-1; no clear D gene. Germline-derived CDR1 and CDR2 are DFQATT and SNEGSKA (reference sequence). CDR3 length: 14 residues. CDR3 bases: TGCAGTGCTAGTCGTAAACGCCTGAACATTGAAGCTTTCTTT. This translates into CSASRKRLNIEAFF.

This clonotype was detected a few times. The V gene is TRBV4-2, the J gene TRBJ2-7, with TRBD1 matching over 10 bases. Germline CDR1 and CDR2: LGHNA and YNFKEQ. This CDR3 has 15 amino acids. Germline trimming cut 0 bases from V and 5 bases from J; bases unmatched to any gene: 4. The CDR3: CASSQDQTGGDEQYF. The CDR3 DNA reads as TGTGCCAGCAGCCAAGATCAGACAGGGGGCGACGAGCAGTACTTC.

The table lists this clonotype with many counts. V is TRBV7-2 and J is TRBJ1-1; no firm D call. The CDR3 runs 13 residues. V was pared by 7 bases and J by 4 bases, with 13 bases between. Germline CDR1 SGHTA, CDR2 FQGNSA. This chain's CDR3 is CASTNPPGTEAFF. Written as DNA, the CDR3 is TGTGCCAGCACCAACCCTCCGGGCACTGAAGCTTTCTTT.

The chain carries TRBV29-1 and TRBJ2-1; 7 bases align to TRBD1. The length of the CDR3 is 12 residues. From germline, CDR1 is SQVTM and CDR2 ANQGSEA. J was trimmed by 5 bases and V by 2 bases; bases with no gene match: 0. The CDR3: CSVERGHNEQFF. As DNA, the CDR3 is TGCAGCGTTGAAAGGGGGCACAATGAGCAGTTCTTC.

The V call is TRBV28, the J call TRBJ2-7; a weak D match, TRBD2 (7 bases). The CDR3 loop spans 15 amino acids. Germline V CDR1 and CDR2: MDHEN, SYDVKM. Between the trimmed V and J ends, which lost 3 bases and 2 bases, there was a span of 14 bases. The CDR3 DNA reads TGTGCCAGCAGTTTTGGCAGGGGAGGGGCCTACGAGCAGTACTTC. Amino acids: CASSFGRGGAYEQYF.

This clonotype has more than one count but fewer than ten. The chain recombines TRBV19 with TRBJ1-3; no clear D gene. V was cut by 3 bases and J by 0 bases, with 9 bases left in between. The CDR3 loop spans 15 amino acids. Germline-derived CDR1 and CDR2 are LNHDA and SQIVND (reference sequence). The CDR3 DNA reads as TGTGCCAGTAGTATGCGGGTGAGCTCTGGAAACACCATATATTTT. Translating it yields CASSMRVSSGNTIYF.

This clonotype was counted only a few times. This chain joins TRBV5-6 and TRBJ1-1; TRBD1 is a possible D gene (6 bases). The germline V gene encodes CDR1 SGHDT and CDR2 YYEEEE. This CDR3 has 15 residues. Trimming left V 6 bases short and J 1 base short, with 16 bases between. CDR3 in DNA: TGTGCCAGCACTAATCGGAAGGGGGGGAACACTGAAGCTTTCTTT. Amino acids: CASTNRKGGNTEAFF. The variable domain in full, with the rest retrieved from reference TRBV5-6 and TRBJ1-1, is DAGVTQSPTHLIKTRGQQVTLRCSPKSGHDTVSWYQQALGQGPQFIFQYYEEEERQRGNFPDRFSGHQFPNYSSELNVNALLLGDSALYLCASTNRKGGNTEAFFGQGTRLTVV.

V is TRBV11-2 and J is TRBJ2-7, with 8 bases identical to TRBD2. This CDR3 spans 14 amino acids. CDR1 and CDR2 (germline): SGHAT, FQNNGV. V lost 3 bases, J lost 3 bases, and 4 bases stayed unmatched. The CDR3: CASSFPGRVYEQYF. The CDR3, as DNA: TGTGCCAGCAGCTTCCCCGGGAGGGTCTACGAGCAGTACTTC.

The chain recombines TRBV2 with TRBJ1-1; D unresolved. Trimming took 1 base from V and 8 from J, leaving 8 bases between them. Germline V gene lookup returns CDR1 SNHLY and CDR2 FYNNEI. CDR3 size: 12 residues. Written as DNA, the CDR3 is TGTGCCAGCAGTGAAGGAGGCCTAGAAGCTTTCTTT. It encodes CASSEGGLEAFF.

This clonotype was seen a single time. The CDR3 here is CASSLDAFSGVEAFF. In DNA, the CDR3 is TGTGCCAGCAGTTTAGATGCTTTTTCAGGGGTTGAAGCTTTCTTT. The chain combines TRBV12-3 or TRBV12-4 with TRBJ1-1; D possibly corresponds to TRBD1 (6 bases). This CDR3 spans 15 amino acids. The ends were cut back, 1 base at V and 7 bases at J, with 16 bases in the middle.

Notes on this clonotype: With a much larger clone just one base away, this may be a read error. CDR3 sequence: CASSSLGKAEAFF. CDR3 DNA: TGTGCCAGCAGCTCATTGGGGAAGGCTGAAGCTTTCTTT. This sequence joins TRBV7-3 and TRBJ1-1; D remains unclear. With 4 bases removed from V and 6 bases from J, the gap between germline ends came to 12 bases. The CDR3 covers 13 residues. Germline assignment: CDR1 SGHTA and CDR2 FQGTGA.

The V and J genes are TRBV11-3 and TRBJ2-3; TRBD1 matches 7 bases. CDR3 length: 14 residues. V was pared by 5 bases and J by 5 bases, with 7 bases of the junction left unmatched. The germline V gene has CDR1 SGHNT and CDR2 YENEEA. The CDR3 here is CASSPPHRGDTQYF. CDR3 nucleotide sequence: TGTGCCAGCAGCCCGCCTCACAGGGGAGATACGCAGTATTTT.

This clonotype has more than one count but fewer than ten. The chain employs TRBV6-1 and TRBJ1-2, with unresolved D. Germline values: CDR1 MNHNS, CDR2 SASEGT. This CDR3 comprises 13 residues. The germline V and J ends were trimmed by 2 bases and 6 bases, with 10 bases remaining between them. CDR3 in amino acids: CASSEIRSDGYTF. In nucleotides, the CDR3 is TGTGCCAGCAGTGAAATCAGGTCAGATGGCTACACCTTC.

This clonotype was recorded a few times. This chain connects TRBV20-1 to TRBJ2-5; 14 bases match TRBD2. The CDR3 is made up of 15 amino acids. Germline values: CDR1 DFQATT, CDR2 SNEGSKA (reference sequence). The ends lost 5 bases at V and 4 bases at J; junction bases unmatched: 6. CDR3 sequence reads: CSAGTSGGLGETQYF. The CDR3 coding sequence is TGCAGTGCTGGGACTAGCGGGGGTCTTGGAGAGACCCAGTACTTC.

The rearrangement joins TRBV6-5 to TRBJ1-5; no definite D call. Germline-derived CDR1 and CDR2 are MNHEY and SVGAGI. Deletions cut 8 bases from V and 4 bases from J, with 15 bases between. The CDR3 contains 14 residues. The CDR3 here is CASSSTTYNQPQHF. DNA of the CDR3: TGTGCCAGCTCCTCGACGACGTATAATCAGCCCCAGCATTTT.